This T cell receptor beta chain was observed in a study of cytomegalovirus exposure and HLA in healthy donors. The PCR made use of 60 Vbeta and 13 Jbeta primers. This table comes from immunoSEQ multiplex PCR, and its TCRdb copy is limited to in-frame clones, with some not included. This sample has roughly 150,000 clones, with more than 7.5% found just once. Trimming left V 7 bases short and J 2 bases short, with 18 bases between. This CDR3 is 15 amino acids long. Germline V gene data show CDR1 as SGHAT and CDR2 as FQNNGV. The rearrangement uses TRBV11-2 and TRBJ2-7; a possible D gene is TRBD1 (5 bases). The sequence derives from a man between 50 and 59 years old in good health and CMV-seronegative. The material sequenced was PBMCs. CDR3 coding DNA: TGTGCCAGCACTACCCTACAGGCGTCTCCCTACGAGCAGTACTTC. Its protein is CASTTLQASPYEQYF. Full variable domain (rest looked up from reference TRBV11-2 and TRBJ2-7): EAGVAQSPRYKIIEKRQSVAFWCNPISGHATLYWYQQILGQGPKLLIQFQNNGVVDDSQLPKDRFSAERLKGVDSTLKIQPAKLEDSAVYLCASTTLQASPYEQYFGPGTRLTVT.